The clone carrying this T cell receptor beta chain was seen more than once but under ten times. The antigen is undetermined. The CDR3 totals 13 residues. V gave up 4 bases and J gave up 7 bases; unmatched junction bases: 7. Germline V lookup: CDR1 LNHDA, CDR2 SQIVND (reference sequence). These data belong to a study of somatic mutations in cytotoxic T cells in rheumatoid arthritis. Study summary: A roughly 32 ml EDTA sample of patient blood was drawn right after diagnosis, before any treatment. Therapy with immunosuppressive drugs such as methotrexate, hydroxychloroquine and sulfasalazine accompanied the collection of follow-up samples.

Positive magnetic bead selection isolated CD4+ and CD8+ cells, and flow cytometry checked purity. Broader study findings: Per patient, the largest CD8+ clone was found to exceed 20% of CD8+ cells in 8 of 65 cases.

Clones were sequenced by immunoSEQ multiplex PCR, and TCRdb holds only the in-frame ones, with some missing. The sample contains over 6,000 clones, 70% to 80% of which appear only once. This receptor was identified in a woman aged 70-85 years with rheumatoid arthritis. V gene TRBV19 combines with J gene TRBJ2-7; 7 positions match TRBD1. The specimen comprised CD8+ T cells sorted from blood, sampled at a follow-up visit. CDR3 bases: TGTGCCAGTAGTACATGGACAGGAGAGGAGCAGTACTTC. It is translated as CASSTWTGEEQYF.